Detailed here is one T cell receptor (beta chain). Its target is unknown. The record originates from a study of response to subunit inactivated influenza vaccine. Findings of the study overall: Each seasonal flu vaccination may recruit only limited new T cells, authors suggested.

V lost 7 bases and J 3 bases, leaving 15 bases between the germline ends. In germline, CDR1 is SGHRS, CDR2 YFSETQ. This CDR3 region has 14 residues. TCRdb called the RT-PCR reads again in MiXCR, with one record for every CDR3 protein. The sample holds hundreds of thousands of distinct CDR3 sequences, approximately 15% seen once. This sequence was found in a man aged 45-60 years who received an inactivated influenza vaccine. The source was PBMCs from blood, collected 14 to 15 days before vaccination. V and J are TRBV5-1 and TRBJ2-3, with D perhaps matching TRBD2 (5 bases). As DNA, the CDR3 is TGCGCCAGCGGCCCGATGGCGGGTACAGATACGCAGTATTTT. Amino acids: CASGPMAGTDTQYF. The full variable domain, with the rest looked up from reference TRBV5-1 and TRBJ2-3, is KAGVTQTPRYLIKTRGQQVTLSCSPISGHRSVSWYQQTPGQGLQFLFEYFSETQRNKGNFPGRFSGRQFSNSRSEMNVSTLELGDSALYLCASGPMAGTDTQYFGPGTRLTVL.